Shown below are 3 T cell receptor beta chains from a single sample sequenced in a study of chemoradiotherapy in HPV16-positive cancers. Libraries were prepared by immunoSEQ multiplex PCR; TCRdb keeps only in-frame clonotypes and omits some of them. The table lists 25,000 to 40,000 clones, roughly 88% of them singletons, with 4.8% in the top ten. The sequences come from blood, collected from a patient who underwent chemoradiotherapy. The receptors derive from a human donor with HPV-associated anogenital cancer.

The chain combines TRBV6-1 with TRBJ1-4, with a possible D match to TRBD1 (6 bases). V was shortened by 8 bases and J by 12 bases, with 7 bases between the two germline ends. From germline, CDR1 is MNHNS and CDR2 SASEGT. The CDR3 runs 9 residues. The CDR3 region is CASGTQLFF. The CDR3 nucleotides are TGTGCCAGCGGGACACAACTGTTTTTT.

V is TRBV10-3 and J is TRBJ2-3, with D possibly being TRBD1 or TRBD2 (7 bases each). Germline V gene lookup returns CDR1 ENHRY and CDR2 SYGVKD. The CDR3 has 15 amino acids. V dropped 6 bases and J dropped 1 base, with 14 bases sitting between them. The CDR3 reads CAISPQGRGTDTQYF. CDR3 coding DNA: TGTGCCATCAGCCCACAGGGGAGGGGCACAGATACGCAGTATTTT.

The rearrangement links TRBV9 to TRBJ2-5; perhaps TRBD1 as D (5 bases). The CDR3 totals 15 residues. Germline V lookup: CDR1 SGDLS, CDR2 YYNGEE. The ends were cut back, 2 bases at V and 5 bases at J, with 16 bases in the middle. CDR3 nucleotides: TGTGCCAGCAGCGTCGGATCAGGGCCTGGTGAGACCCAGTACTTC. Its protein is CASSVGSGPGETQYF.